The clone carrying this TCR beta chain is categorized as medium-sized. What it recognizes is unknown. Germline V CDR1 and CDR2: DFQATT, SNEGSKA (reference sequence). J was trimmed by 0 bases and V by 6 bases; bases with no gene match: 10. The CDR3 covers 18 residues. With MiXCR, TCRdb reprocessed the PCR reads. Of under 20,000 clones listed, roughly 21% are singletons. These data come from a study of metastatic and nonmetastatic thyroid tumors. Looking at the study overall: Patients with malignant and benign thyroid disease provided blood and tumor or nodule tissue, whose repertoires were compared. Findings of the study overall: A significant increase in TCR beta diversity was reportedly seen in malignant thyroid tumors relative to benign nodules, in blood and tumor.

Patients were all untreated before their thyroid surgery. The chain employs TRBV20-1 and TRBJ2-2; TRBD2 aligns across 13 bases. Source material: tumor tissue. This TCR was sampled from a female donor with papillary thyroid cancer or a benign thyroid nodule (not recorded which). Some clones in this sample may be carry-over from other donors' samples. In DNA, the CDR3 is TGCAGTGCAAGACCCACTAGCGGGAGGGCCTCGAACACCGGGGAGCTGTTTTTT. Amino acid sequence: CSARPTSGRASNTGELFF.